This section outlines one TCR beta chain sequence together with its context. This sample was included in a study of blood T cell repertoires in COVID-19. At the level of the study: Material from acute and convalescent COVID-19 was sourced from the United States, Italy and Spain. T cells, B-cell-depleted T cells, or PBMCs provided the cDNA or gDNA that served as material.

How the authors handled the data: Estimation of nucleated cell counts was performed using reference gene primer amplification. Measured with immunoSEQ multiplex PCR; TCRdb has only the in-frame clones, and not every one. V and J calls and clone size are those listed in that table; D and trimming were worked out from the DNA. The data contain 150,000 to 200,000 clones, 75% to 80% of them seen just once; the ten biggest clones take up roughly 8.7%. Germline V gene lookup returns CDR1 WSHSY and CDR2 SAAADI. With 0 bases clipped from V and 7 bases from J, the junction kept 8 bases outside the gene matches. The CDR3 runs to 16 residues.

This TCR derives from a woman between 45 and 65 years old with active or convalescent COVID-19. The gene calls are TRBV10-2 and TRBJ2-2, with 7 nucleotides matching TRBD1. The sequenced material came from peripheral blood. The CDR3 sequence: CASSESYEGAGGELFF. The CDR3, as DNA: TGCGCCAGCAGTGAGTCGTATGAGGGGGCAGGCGGGGAGCTGTTTTTT.